Shown below are 11 T cell receptor beta chains from a single sample sequenced in a study of blood T cell repertoires in COVID-19. Here immunoSEQ multiplex PCR was the method, and the copy in TCRdb shows in-frame clones only, minus some. The sample shows around 60,000 clones, roughly 79% of them seen only once. The source material was peripheral blood. The receptors come from a woman older than 75 with active or convalescent COVID-19.

The V gene is TRBV19, the J gene TRBJ2-2; 8 positions agree with TRBD1. CDR1 LNHDA and CDR2 SQIVND come from the germline V gene (reference sequence). The CDR3 is 15 residues long. J gave up 4 bases and V 4 bases, and 5 bases lay outside the gene matches. This CDR3 is CASSTRTGSTGELFF. The CDR3 coding sequence is TGTGCCAGTAGTACTCGGACAGGGTCCACCGGGGAGCTGTTTTTT.

V gene TRBV27 combines with J gene TRBJ2-1, with TRBD2 identical over 11 bases. The CDR3 spans 18 residues. The V and J ends lost 7 bases and 1 base, in that order; junction bases with no gene match: 12. CDR1 and CDR2 from the germline V gene are MNHEY and SMNVEV (reference sequence). CDR3 amino acids: CASIKRASGGTSYNEQFF. CDR3 nucleotides: TGTGCCAGCATTAAAAGGGCTAGCGGGGGGACGTCCTACAATGAGCAGTTCTTC.

The chain has TRBV25-1 and TRBJ1-4; D is perhaps TRBD1 (5 bases). The CDR3 is made up of 15 amino acids. Deletions cut 1 base from V and 7 bases from J, with 13 bases between. CDR1 and CDR2 (germline): MGHDK, SYGVNS. For the CDR3, the DNA is TGTGCCAGCAGTGAATCGGGGGGACTGAGTGAAAAACTGTTTTTT. Translated: CASSESGGLSEKLFF. The full variable domain, with the rest looked up from reference TRBV25-1 and TRBJ1-4, is EADIYQTPRYLVIGTGKKITLECSQTMGHDKMYWYQQDPGMELHLIHYSYGVNSTEKGDLSSESTVSRIRTEHFPLTLESARPSHTSQYLCASSESGGLSEKLFFGSGTQLSVL.

The J gene is TRBJ2-1, the V gene TRBV27, with D tentatively TRBD1 (5 bases). The germline V gene encodes CDR1 MNHEY and CDR2 SMNVEV (reference sequence). The germline V and J ends were trimmed by 3 bases and 8 bases, with 11 bases remaining between them. This CDR3 spans 13 amino acids. For the CDR3, the DNA is TGTGCCAGCAGTTTGGACAATGGGGATGAGCAGTTCTTC. Translating it yields CASSLDNGDEQFF.

This clone has just one count. This sequence joins TRBV6-1 and TRBJ1-1; a possible D gene is TRBD1 (6 bases). V lost 1 base to trimming and J lost 1 base, with 7 bases between them. The germline V gene has CDR1 MNHNS and CDR2 SASEGT. CDR3 length: 14 amino acids. CDR3 nucleotides: TGTGCCAGCAGTGAAGTGGGGGCGAACACTGAAGCTTTCTTT. It yields the protein CASSEVGANTEAFF.

This chain joins TRBV5-1 and TRBJ1-6; 7 bases are a match to TRBD1. V shed 4 bases and J 10 bases; nucleotides not matched to a gene: 8. Per the germline V gene, CDR1 is SGHRS and CDR2 is YFSETQ. The CDR3 runs 14 residues. The CDR3 coding sequence is TGCGCCAGCAGCCCAGGACAGGATGGATCACCCCTCCACTTT. Amino acids: CASSPGQDGSPLHF.

This clone was seen a single time. The genes are TRBV2 and TRBJ1-2; D is unclear. CDR3 length: 13 amino acids. Deletions cut 3 bases from V and 1 base from J, with 6 bases between. Germline V gene lookup returns CDR1 SNHLY and CDR2 FYNNEI. The CDR3 DNA follows: TGTGCCAGCAGTGAGGGCAGTAACTATGGCTACACCTTC. Residues: CASSEGSNYGYTF.

The V and J genes are TRBV5-1 and TRBJ2-3; 8 bases are shared with TRBD2. V was clipped by 4 bases and J by 3 bases; unmatched bases: 4. The CDR3 sequence is 14 residues long. Germline V CDR1 and CDR2: SGHRS, YFSETQ. In nucleotides, the CDR3 is TGCGCCAGCAGCCGGGAGGGGGGTACAGATACGCAGTATTTT. Encoded protein: CASSREGGTDTQYF.

The genes are TRBV19 and TRBJ2-4; 8 positions match TRBD1. V lost 5 bases, J lost 0 bases, and 12 bases stayed unmatched. The germline CDR1 and CDR2 sequences are LNHDA and SQIVND (reference sequence). The CDR3 length is 18 residues. The chain's CDR3 is CASSSGTGNSVAKNIQYF. The CDR3 region has the DNA TGTGCCAGTAGTTCCGGGACAGGTAACTCGGTAGCCAAAAACATTCAGTACTTC. Based on the CDR3 plus reference TRBV19 and TRBJ2-4, the full variable domain is DGGITQSPKYLFRKEGQNVTLSCEQNLNHDAMYWYRQDPGQGLRLIYYSQIVNDFQKGDIAEGYSVSREKKESFPLTVTSAQKNPTAFYLCASSSGTGNSVAKNIQYFGAGTRLSVL.

V usage is TRBV14 and J usage is TRBJ2-6; 11 bases align to TRBD2. Trimming took 2 bases from V and 1 from J; bases not matched to a gene: 7. This CDR3 has 19 amino acids. Germline V gives CDR1 SGHDN, CDR2 FVKESK. The CDR3 DNA follows: TGTGCCAGCAGCCAACTAGCGGGGGGCCTCATTTCTGGGGCCAACGTCCTGACTTTC. This translates into CASSQLAGGLISGANVLTF.

This rearrangement joins TRBV12-3 or TRBV12-4 to TRBJ2-7; tentative D call: TRBD2 (5 bases). Trimming shortened V by 1 base and J by 5 bases, and 9 bases separated the two germline ends. This CDR3 region has 13 residues. The CDR3 spells CASSLGGENEQYF. CDR3 coding DNA: TGTGCCAGCAGTTTAGGGGGAGAAAACGAGCAGTACTTC.